This record covers a single T cell receptor beta chain. Antigen specificity is unknown. The CDR3 spans 13 residues. The germline V and J ends were trimmed by 4 bases and 7 bases, with 11 bases remaining between them. CDR1 and CDR2 (germline): SGHVS, FNYEAQ. The source of the sample is a study of T-cell memory formation after mild COVID-19. Overall study context: TCR clusters largely stayed donor specific.

Study results and caveats: Of the contracting clones, CD4+ ones lay mainly in CM and EM, and CD8+ ones in EMRA. Clones that got smaller from day 15 to 85 had even CD4/CD8, while clones growing later tipped toward CD4+.

TCR alpha and TCR beta cDNA libraries carrying sample barcodes and UMIs came from 5'RACE with constant-segment primers. From the 5' RACE reads, TCRdb called clonotypes with MiXCR, one entry per CDR3 protein. This sample has 190,000 or so distinct CDR3 sequences, with about a fifth found just once. This chain uses TRBV7-6 with TRBJ1-5; D unresolved. This receptor was taken from an adult woman who had mild COVID-19 (a few samples of this study predate the infection). Cell type and time point are not known. Sequencing was carried out using PBMCs or a T cell subset sorted from them (not recorded which). Here the CDR3 reads CASSSAVWQPQHF. CDR3 DNA sequence: TGTGCCAGCAGCTCCGCGGTTTGGCAGCCCCAGCATTTT.